Following are 29 T cell receptor beta chains from one sample sequenced in a study of cytomegalovirus exposure and HLA in healthy donors (dated by TCRdb to the late 2010s). Receptor libraries were prepared by the immunoSEQ multiplex PCR assay. For the multiplex PCR, a mixture combining 60 forward primers for TCR Vbeta segments and 13 reverse primers for TCR Jbeta segments was used. TCRdb re-hosts the immuneACCESS table, in-frame sequences only. Its copies lack some clones; in the studies checked, an unresolved V gene accounts for under half of them, and the cause for the rest is not known. Recorded for this sample are about 150,000 clones; 65% to 85% of them occurred a single time. Around 3% of the sample lies in the top ten. What was sequenced was PBMCs. The receptors come from a woman aged 45-59 years in good health and CMV-seropositive.

The V and J genes are TRBV10-2 and TRBJ2-5; D remains ambiguous. Matching the DNA end better, TRBJ2-7 makes the J call doubtful. The CDR3 sequence is 13 residues long. The V gene's germline CDR1 is WSHSY and CDR2 SAAADI. The CDR3 sequence is CASSEVVPYEQYF. DNA of the CDR3: TGCGCCAGCAGTGAGGTCGTGCCCTACGAGCAGTACTTC.

The CDR3 region is CASKSSGHSYEQYF. CDR3 bases: TGTGCCAGCAAGTCCTCAGGGCACTCCTACGAGCAGTACTTC. The chain is built from TRBV2 and TRBJ2-7, with a weak D call TRBD1 (5 bases). CDR3 length equals 14 residues. Germline values: CDR1 SNHLY, CDR2 FYNNEI. Trimming removed 7 bases from V and 0 bases from J, with 13 bases in between.

As concerns this clone: The junction does not match germline at one end; this may be a read error. This CDR3 reads CASSDSGQGSYGYTF. CDR3 nucleotide sequence: TGTGCCAGCAGTGACTCGGGACAGGGTAGCTATGGCTACACCTTC. The chain carries TRBV6-5 and TRBJ1-2, with 9 bases matching TRBD1. From germline, CDR1 is MNHEY and CDR2 SVGAGI. The CDR3 loop spans 15 amino acids.

Points on this clone: The junction departs from the called germline gene at one end, perhaps through a read error. This chain uses TRBV7-7 with TRBJ1-4; weak D call: TRBD1 (5 bases). This CDR3 is built from 14 residues. Germline V lookup: CDR1 SSHAT, CDR2 FNYEAQ (reference sequence). CDR3 amino acids: CASSPGGSNEKLFF. The CDR3 coding sequence is TGTGCTAGCAGCCCCGGGGGATCTAATGAAAAACTGTTTTTT.

The J gene is TRBJ1-3, the V gene TRBV13; D is unresolved. Germline V gene data show CDR1 as PRHDT and CDR2 as FYEKMQ (reference sequence). This CDR3 is 15 amino acids long. V was clipped by 2 bases and J by 0 bases, with 8 bases between them. CDR3 residues: CASSLILSSGNTIYF. CDR3 nucleotides: TGTGCCAGCAGCTTAATCTTGAGCTCTGGAAACACCATATATTTT.

On this clone itself: Other DNA sequences from this sample encode an identical CDR3 as well. The DNA for the CDR3 is TGTGCCAGCAGCGACAGGGGGGACTATGGCTACACCTTC. Translating it yields CASSDRGDYGYTF. J is TRBJ1-2 and V is TRBV2, with TRBD1 identical over 9 bases. Germline V gene lookup returns CDR1 SNHLY and CDR2 FYNNEI. This CDR3 is built from 13 residues. Trimming removed 6 bases from V and 3 bases from J; junction bases left unmatched: 2.

The rearrangement joins TRBV29-1 to TRBJ1-1, with 8 positions matching TRBD1. The V gene's germline CDR1 is SQVTM and CDR2 ANQGSEA. The CDR3 has 12 amino acids. Germline trimming cut 6 bases from V and 8 bases from J; bases unmatched to any gene: 8. CDR3 in DNA: TGCAGCGTCCTCGGACAGGGTGGCGAAGCTTTCTTT. The encoded protein is CSVLGQGGEAFF.

J is TRBJ2-1 and V is TRBV27, with TRBD2 matching 13 bases. CDR1 and CDR2 from the germline V gene are MNHEY and SMNVEV (reference sequence). After removal of 6 bases from V and 4 bases from J, the junction contained 9 bases not matched to a gene. This CDR3 has 17 residues. CDR3 coding DNA: TGTGCCAGCAGCTGGAGGGGACTAGCGGGAATTTACAATGAGCAGTTCTTC. Protein product: CASSWRGLAGIYNEQFF.

The chain carries TRBV5-1 and TRBJ1-4; 7 bases match TRBD1. Germline trimming cut 2 bases from V and 4 bases from J; bases unmatched to any gene: 5. Germline V gene data show CDR1 as SGHRS and CDR2 as YFSETQ. The CDR3 spans 15 residues. CDR3 residues: CASSLVGTDNEKLFF. The DNA for the CDR3 is TGCGCCAGCAGCTTAGTAGGGACAGATAATGAAAAACTGTTTTTT.

The chain joins TRBV9 to TRBJ2-7; possible D gene TRBD2, 5 bases. Germline CDR1 is SGDLS and CDR2 is YYNGEE. CDR3 length equals 11 residues. Trimming took 4 bases from V and 3 from J, leaving 5 bases between them. The CDR3 bases are TGTGCCAGCAGCCGGGGCTACGAGCAGTACTTC. Translating it yields CASSRGYEQYF.

This chain joins TRBV4-3 and TRBJ1-5; D ambiguous. Germline V gene lookup returns CDR1 LGHNA and CDR2 YSLEER. Trimming cost V 1 base and J 6 bases, with 7 bases left between them. The CDR3 runs to 13 residues. The CDR3 sequence: CASSQAAGQPQHF. The CDR3 coding sequence is TGCGCCAGCAGCCAAGCGGCGGGTCAGCCCCAGCATTTT.

The chain employs TRBV7-2 and TRBJ2-1; 10 bases map to TRBD2. V trimming: 4 bases; J trimming: 1 base; junction bases outside the gene matches: 10. Germline V gene lookup returns CDR1 SGHTA and CDR2 FQGNSA. CDR3 length: 18 residues. In nucleotides, the CDR3 is TGTGCCAGCAGCTCCACTGGGGCTAGCGGGAGATCCTACAATGAGCAGTTCTTC. It codes for CASSSTGASGRSYNEQFF. Complete variable domain (other parts from reference TRBV7-2 and TRBJ2-1): GAGVSQSPSNKVTEKGKDVELRCDPISGHTALYWYRQSLGQGLEFLIYFQGNSAPDKSGLPSDRFSAERTGGSVSTLTIQRTQQEDSAVYLCASSSTGASGRSYNEQFFGPGTRLTVL.

V gene TRBV28 combines with J gene TRBJ1-1; TRBD1 aligns across 7 bases. CDR1 MDHEN and CDR2 SYDVKM come from the germline V gene. The CDR3 contains 17 residues. J gave up 0 bases and V 6 bases, and 13 bases lay outside the gene matches. In DNA, the CDR3 is TGTGCCAGCAGACGCCCCCCAGGGGGTCCCGTGAACACTGAAGCTTTCTTT. This gives the protein CASRRPPGGPVNTEAFF.

This chain uses TRBV30 with TRBJ2-7; 11 nucleotides match TRBD1. Trimming removed 3 bases from V and 5 bases from J; junction bases left unmatched: 3. CDR3 length: 13 residues. Germline CDR1 and CDR2: GTSNPN and SVGIG (reference sequence). The CDR3 DNA follows: TGTGCCTGGAGGAGGACAGGGGGCGACGAGCAGTACTTC. Translation gives CAWRRTGGDEQYF.

The rearrangement joins TRBV15 to TRBJ2-5; the D gene is possibly TRBD2 (5 bases). The germline gives CDR1 LNHNV, CDR2 YYDKDF (reference sequence). The CDR3 is made up of 14 amino acids. Trimming took 0 bases from V and 3 from J, leaving 8 bases between them. The DNA for the CDR3 is TGTGCCACCAGCAGAGATCACGGGGAAGAGACCCAGTACTTC. Translation: CATSRDHGEETQYF.

The V call is TRBV7-2, the J call TRBJ2-5; 7 bases agree with TRBD1. The junction had 5 bases not matched to a gene; V was cut back by 2 bases and J by 2 bases. Germline CDR1 SGHTA, CDR2 FQGNSA. The CDR3 sequence is 15 residues long. The CDR3 loop is CASSLSGTEQETQYF. The CDR3 coding sequence is TGTGCCAGCAGCTTATCCGGGACAGAACAAGAGACCCAGTACTTC.

The chain links TRBV19 to TRBJ2-3; TRBD2 agrees at 12 bases. Germline loops: CDR1 LNHDA, CDR2 SQIVND (reference sequence). After removal of 10 bases from V and 5 bases from J, the junction contained 4 bases not matched to a gene. The CDR3 totals 13 residues. The CDR3 is CATSGRVGDTQYF. Written as DNA, the CDR3 is TGTGCCACTAGCGGGAGGGTTGGAGATACGCAGTATTTT.

This chain joins TRBV7-8 and TRBJ2-1; TRBD2 matches at 10 bases. Germline V gene data show CDR1 as SGHVS and CDR2 as FQNEAQ. CDR3 length: 12 amino acids. V trimming: 5 bases; J trimming: 9 bases; junction bases outside the gene matches: 1. CDR3 in amino acids: CASSRTSGEQFF. The CDR3 DNA follows: TGTGCCAGCAGCCGGACTAGCGGTGAGCAGTTCTTC.

DNA of the CDR3: TGTGCCAGTAGTATAGAGGACAGCTCCTACGAGCAGTACTTC. Translation: CASSIEDSSYEQYF. V is TRBV19 and J is TRBJ2-7, with D maybe TRBD1 (6 bases). The CDR3 spans 14 residues. The germline V and J ends were trimmed by 0 bases and 0 bases, with 6 bases remaining between them. CDR1 and CDR2 from the germline V gene are LNHDA and SQIVND (reference sequence).

This clone was observed a single time. The gene calls are TRBV6-1 and TRBJ2-3, with 11 bases aligning to TRBD1. This CDR3 has 15 residues. Looked up from germline, CDR1 is MNHNS and CDR2 is SASEGT. Trimming took 7 bases from V and 6 from J; bases not matched to a gene: 9. CDR3 residues: CASTGQGGGADTQYF. CDR3 bases: TGTGCCAGCACGGGACAGGGGGGAGGTGCGGATACGCAGTATTTT.

V usage is TRBV13 and J usage is TRBJ2-2; D might be TRBD1 (6 bases). V lost 5 bases and J lost 6, with 13 bases in between. Per the germline V gene, CDR1 is PRHDT and CDR2 is FYEKMQ (reference sequence). The CDR3 is 14 residues long. The CDR3 loop reads CASSPREGAGELFF. The CDR3 DNA sequence: TGTGCCAGCAGCCCACGCGAGGGGGCCGGGGAGCTGTTTTTT. Combining the CDR3 with reference TRBV13 and TRBJ2-2 gives the whole variable domain AAGVIQSPRHLIKEKRETATLKCYPIPRHDTVYWYQQGPGQDPQFLISFYEKMQSDKGSIPDRFSAQQFSDYHSELNMSSLELGDSALYFCASSPREGAGELFFGEGSRLTVL.

The genes are TRBV9 and TRBJ1-2, with D maybe TRBD1 (5 bases). CDR1 is SGDLS, CDR2 YYNGEE, per germline. Trimming took off 3 bases at V and 4 bases at J, with 13 bases between the two ends. CDR3 size: 14 residues. CDR3: CASSEPLGGYGYTF. CDR3 coding DNA: TGTGCCAGCAGCGAGCCCCTCGGGGGCTATGGCTACACCTTC.

The chain joins TRBV9 to TRBJ1-2; TRBD1 might be the D (6 bases). This CDR3 has 15 residues. V lost 4 bases and J 1 base, leaving 14 bases between the germline ends. The germline CDR1 and CDR2 sequences are SGDLS and YYNGEE. CDR3 coding DNA: TGTGCCAGCAGCCCCGAGCGGGGGCATAACTATGGCTACACCTTC. Translating gives CASSPERGHNYGYTF.

The J gene is TRBJ2-1, the V gene TRBV9; 10 positions agree with TRBD2. Trimming at V came to 3 bases and at J to 11 bases, leaving 11 bases not matched to a gene. The CDR3 covers 15 residues. Germline CDR1 reads SGDLS; CDR2 reads YYNGEE. The CDR3 loop is CASSAGLADEYKQFF. CDR3 in DNA: TGTGCCAGCAGCGCCGGACTAGCGGACGAATATAAGCAGTTCTTC.

V usage is TRBV7-2 and J usage is TRBJ2-5; TRBD1 agrees at 7 bases. Near its end, the DNA agrees better with TRBJ2-7, so the J call may be wrong. Germline V gene sequence: CDR1 SGHTA, CDR2 FQGNSA. This CDR3 comprises 15 residues. The CDR3 nucleotides read TGTGCCAGCAGCCAGGGACAGTCTGAATCCTACGAGCAGTACTTC. Amino acid sequence: CASSQGQSESYEQYF.

This clone was recorded once. The J gene is TRBJ1-6, the V gene TRBV9, with TRBD1 matching 7 bases. This CDR3 is built from 15 residues. The junction had 6 bases not matched to a gene; V was cut back by 4 bases and J by 5 bases. The germline gives CDR1 SGDLS, CDR2 YYNGEE. CDR3 sequence reads: CASSPGTADNSPLHF. The CDR3 coding sequence is TGTGCCAGCAGCCCCGGGACAGCAGATAATTCACCCCTCCACTTT. The full variable domain, rest sourced from reference TRBV9 and TRBJ1-6, is DSGVTQTPKHLITATGQRVTLRCSPRSGDLSVYWYQQSLDQGLQFLIQYYNGEERAKGNILERFSAQQFPDLHSELNLSSLELGDSALYFCASSPGTADNSPLHFGNGTRLTVT.

This rearrangement joins TRBV5-4 to TRBJ1-1, with D unresolved. V dropped 7 bases and J dropped 1 base, with 14 bases sitting between them. This CDR3 has 14 residues. Germline loops: CDR1 SGHNT, CDR2 YYREEE (reference sequence). Here the CDR3 reads CASGGVQSNTEAFF. In DNA, the CDR3 is TGTGCCAGCGGCGGGGTGCAATCGAACACTGAAGCTTTCTTT.

This clone has a count of ten or more. This chain connects TRBV2 to TRBJ2-1; 13 bases map to TRBD2. The CDR3 spans 14 residues. CDR1 is SNHLY and CDR2 is FYNNEI in the germline V gene. The V segment lost 8 bases and the J segment 10 bases; nucleotides outside the gene matches: 8. The CDR3 nucleotides read TGTGCCAGCTCATGGACTAGCGGGAGTGGGGAGCAGTTCTTC. Translated: CASSWTSGSGEQFF.

This chain joins TRBV5-4 and TRBJ1-6, with 8 bases aligning to TRBD1. Trimming took 4 bases from V and 10 from J; bases not matched to a gene: 22. The CDR3 spans 19 residues. Per the germline V gene, CDR1 is SGHNT and CDR2 is YYREEE (reference sequence). The CDR3 protein is CASSLGLQGAPGFGSPLHF. The CDR3 bases are TGTGCCAGCAGCCTCGGACTTCAGGGGGCGCCCGGTTTCGGATCACCCCTCCACTTT.